The source of this TCR beta chain is a study of radiotherapy plus CTLA-4 blockade in lung cancer. In the study overall: An objective response was seen in about 17% of patients, and disease control in 31%. General study results and limits: TCR clones from tumors expanded in blood after radiotherapy plus ipilimumab. Per reports, early blood T cell clone dynamics, plus interferon-beta, forecast response most strongly.

The protocol was immunoSEQ multiplex PCR, while the TCRdb copy is restricted to in-frame clones and leaves out a portion. The sample has nearly 110,000 clones, more than 75% seen once. Focal radiation plus CTLA-4 blockade with ipilimumab was given to patients with chemo-refractory metastatic non-small-cell lung cancer. As concerns this clone: Its target is not known.

Trimming removed 2 bases from V and 7 bases from J, with 14 bases in between. CDR1 is SGHNT and CDR2 is YYREEE in the germline V gene (reference sequence). The CDR3 runs 14 residues. This receptor was taken from a human donor with non-small cell lung cancer that progressed on radiotherapy plus ipilimumab. Some clones in this sample may be carry-over from other donors' samples. This chain connects TRBV5-4 to TRBJ2-3; D possibly corresponds to TRBD1 (7 bases). The sequencing here drew on peripheral blood, taken from a patient treated with radiotherapy plus ipilimumab. As DNA, the CDR3 is TGTGCCAGCAGCTTCAGGTCAGGGGGGCATACGCAGTATTTT. This sequence encodes CASSFRSGGHTQYF.